The next 28 T cell receptor beta chains were all read from a single sample in a study of identical twins (dated by TCRdb to the mid-2010s). Library preparation used 5' RACE. TCRdb names Illumina HiSeq 2000 as the instrument used. TCRdb trimmed the raw reads at Q25, called clones with MiXCR and kept productive beta chains. Identical CDR3 proteins give one entry, which carries the most common genes and DNA. For this sample there are about 100,000 distinct CDR3 sequences; 5.9% appear just once. The biggest ten clones account for 9.5% to 15% of the sample. The sequencing sample was made of memory T cells sorted from blood. The sample's cell subset or site label, in plain terms: CD45RO+ enriched T cells. These receptors were collected from a woman aged 50 to 65 in good health.

This clonotype was counted a few times. The J gene is TRBJ2-1, the V gene TRBV23-1, with TRBD2 matching 9 bases. TRBV23-1 is an ORF for which the function is uncertain. Losses at the gene ends were 3 bases for V and 6 bases for J; bases not matched to a gene: 12. The CDR3 loop spans 17 amino acids. In DNA form, the CDR3 reads TGCGCCAGCAGTCACTTCCCGACTAGCGGACCAACCAATGAGCAGTTCTTC. This codes for CASSHFPTSGPTNEQFF.

This clonotype was detected ten times or more. The CDR3 loop reads CSVGSPSYNEQFF. The DNA for the CDR3 is TGCAGCGTTGGGAGCCCCTCCTACAATGAGCAGTTCTTC. The V and J genes are TRBV29-1 and TRBJ2-1; unclear D gene. The CDR3 spans 13 residues. The ends were cut back, 4 bases at V and 0 bases at J, with 7 bases in the middle. The germline V gene has CDR1 SQVTM and CDR2 ANQGSEA.

This clonotype was detected ten times or more. This chain uses TRBV30 with TRBJ2-1, with D maybe TRBD2 (6 bases). The CDR3 has 13 amino acids. The germline V gene encodes CDR1 GTSNPN and CDR2 SVGIG (reference sequence). Trimming pared 0 bases from V and 7 bases from J, leaving 10 bases between. In nucleotides, the CDR3 is TGTGCCTGGAGTGTGGGCGGGATAAATGAGCAGTTCTTC. It yields the protein CAWSVGGINEQFF.

This clonotype was detected ten times or more. The chain is built from TRBV4-1 and TRBJ2-1; D ambiguous. The CDR3 sequence is 14 residues long. V lost 0 bases, J lost 8 bases, and 11 bases lay in between. CDR1 MGHRA and CDR2 YSYEKL come from the germline V gene. As DNA, the CDR3 is TGCGCCAGCAGCCAAGAAAGGGTGGGCGATGAGCAGTTCTTC. Translating it yields CASSQERVGDEQFF.

This clonotype was recorded many times. This chain joins TRBV5-1 and TRBJ2-1, with D possibly matching TRBD1 (5 bases). This CDR3 has 17 amino acids. Germline V gene lookup returns CDR1 SGHRS and CDR2 YFSETQ. Trimming pared 4 bases from V and 6 bases from J, leaving 23 bases between. In nucleotides, the CDR3 is TGCGCCAGCAGCCTGAGTGGCAGCCAGGGCTCTCTCAATGAGCAGTTCTTC. Its protein is CASSLSGSQGSLNEQFF.

There are many counts of this clonotype. This sequence joins TRBV10-2 and TRBJ1-1; tentative D call: TRBD1 (6 bases). Looked up from germline, CDR1 is WSHSY and CDR2 is SAAADI. V lost 8 bases, J lost 4 bases, and 14 bases lay in between. The CDR3 covers 13 residues. The CDR3 DNA sequence: TGCGCCAGCCGTAGCAGGGGACGCACTGAAGCTTTCTTT. This translates into CASRSRGRTEAFF.

This clonotype was seen at least ten times. The CDR3 loop is CASSQPGQGYSPLHF. DNA of the CDR3: TGCGCCAGCAGCCAACCGGGACAGGGATATTCACCCCTCCACTTT. J is TRBJ1-6 and V is TRBV5-1; TRBD1 aligns across 9 bases. The junction had 7 bases not matched to a gene; V was cut back by 4 bases and J by 8 bases. The germline V gene encodes CDR1 SGHRS and CDR2 YFSETQ. This CDR3 region has 15 residues.

This clonotype came up many times. The chain is built from TRBV5-1 and TRBJ1-3; 8 nucleotides line up with TRBD1. The CDR3 loop spans 14 amino acids. From germline, CDR1 is SGHRS and CDR2 YFSETQ. The V gene end was trimmed by 3 bases and the J gene end by 4 bases; junction bases not matched to a gene: 3. The CDR3 is CASSSRDRGNTIYF. The CDR3 region has the DNA TGCGCCAGCAGCTCCCGGGACAGGGGAAACACCATATATTTT.

In its sample, this clonotype ranks as medium-sized (0.01 to 0.1%). The rearrangement links TRBV12-3 or TRBV12-4 to TRBJ2-5; D remains unclear. With 3 bases removed from V and 4 bases from J, the gap between germline ends came to 3 bases. CDR3 size: 11 residues. CDR3 amino acids: CASSFGETQYF. The CDR3 DNA follows: TGTGCCAGCAGTTTTGGAGAGACCCAGTACTTC.

This clonotype was seen at least ten times. The chain is built from TRBV27 and TRBJ2-7; 9 nucleotides align to TRBD1. V lost 3 bases and J lost 1; bases outside the gene matches: 4. The germline V gene encodes CDR1 MNHEY and CDR2 SMNVEV (reference sequence). The CDR3 sequence is 15 residues long. The CDR3: CASSFLTGGSYEQYF. The CDR3 DNA reads as TGTGCCAGCAGTTTCTTGACAGGGGGTTCCTACGAGCAGTACTTC.

This clonotype was detected ten times or more. The rearrangement uses TRBV21-1 and TRBJ2-1; TRBD1, the D gene given by the table, was not confirmed from the DNA. TRBV21-1 is termed a pseudogene. The CDR3 has 18 amino acids. The CDR3 DNA reads TGTGCCAGCAGCCCCCGGGGAGGGGTCGGGACGTCCTACAATGAGCAGTTCTTC. Translating it yields CASSPRGGVGTSYNEQFF.

This clonotype occurred many times. The chain recombines TRBV29-1 with TRBJ1-4, with unresolved D. The CDR3 length is 13 residues. V was clipped by 5 bases and J by 0 bases, with 7 bases between them. Germline V CDR1 and CDR2: SQVTM, ANQGSEA. Here the CDR3 reads CSVRRSTNEKLFF. CDR3 bases: TGCAGCGTTAGACGCTCAACTAATGAAAAACTGTTTTTT.

In this sample, this clonotype turned up many times. The chain recombines TRBV11-2 with TRBJ2-7, with 7 bases identical to TRBD2. The CDR3 totals 15 residues. Germline V gene lookup returns CDR1 SGHAT and CDR2 FQNNGV. V shed 6 bases, J shed 0 bases, and the junction held 8 bases outside the gene matches. The CDR3 reads CASRSLADYSYEQYF. CDR3 in DNA: TGTGCCAGCAGATCTCTAGCGGACTACTCCTACGAGCAGTACTTC.

This clonotype was detected many times. The chain is built from TRBV20-1 and TRBJ2-3, with D hard to call. Between the trimmed V and J ends, which lost 6 bases and 4 bases, there was a span of 14 bases. Germline V gives CDR1 DFQATT, CDR2 SNEGSKA (reference sequence). This CDR3 has 13 residues. In DNA, the CDR3 is TGCAGTGCCGATTCCCGACAATCAGATACGCAGTATTTT. Its translation: CSADSRQSDTQYF.

This clonotype showed up many times. This rearrangement joins TRBV24-1 to TRBJ1-5, with 7 bases that match TRBD1. J lost 3 bases, V lost 6 bases, and 10 bases had no gene match. This CDR3 has 16 amino acids. The germline CDR1 and CDR2 sequences are KGHDR and SFDVKD. The CDR3 is CATSSDRQGPNQPQHF. CDR3 sequence (DNA): TGTGCCACCAGTTCGGATCGACAGGGACCCAATCAGCCCCAGCATTTT.

This clonotype was detected ten times or more. This chain joins TRBV12-3 or TRBV12-4 and TRBJ1-6; D is unclear. CDR3 length equals 13 residues. Trimming removed 6 bases at V and 7 bases at J, with 10 bases between. The chain's CDR3 is CASRLNWNSPLHF. The CDR3, as DNA: TGTGCCAGCAGACTGAATTGGAATTCACCCCTCCACTTT.

V is TRBV11-3 and J is TRBJ1-3, with 8 bases lining up with TRBD1. V lost 7 bases to trimming and J lost 4 bases; unmatched junction nucleotides: 12. The CDR3 loop spans 16 amino acids. CDR1 and CDR2 (germline): SGHNT, YENEEA. The CDR3 region is CASTNNFRGRGNTIYF. The CDR3 DNA is TGTGCCAGCACAAATAATTTCAGGGGGCGCGGAAACACCATATATTTT.

This clonotype has more than one count but fewer than ten. The chain links TRBV5-1 to TRBJ2-1; D perhaps matches TRBD2 (6 bases). The germline V gene has CDR1 SGHRS and CDR2 YFSETQ. V lost 3 bases, J lost 5 bases, and 6 bases lay in between. This CDR3 contains 12 residues. The CDR3 sequence: CASSWRDNEQFF. CDR3 DNA sequence: TGCGCCAGCAGCTGGAGGGACAATGAGCAGTTCTTC.

This clonotype has a count of ten or more. The V and J genes are TRBV7-9 and TRBJ1-2, with a tentative D call TRBD1 (5 bases). Germline lookup yields CDR1 SEHNR and CDR2 FQNEAQ (reference sequence). Trimming left V 5 bases short and J 5 bases short, with 15 bases between. There are 14 residues in the CDR3. The CDR3 spells CASSKEDILYGYTF. The CDR3 bases are TGTGCCAGCAGCAAGGAGGACATCCTGTATGGCTACACCTTC.

This clonotype showed up many times. The chain combines TRBV19 with TRBJ2-7, with D uncertain. CDR3 length: 11 residues. Trimming removed 5 bases at V and 3 bases at J, with 5 bases between. Germline CDR1 and CDR2: LNHDA and SQIVND (reference sequence). The CDR3 region is CASSGNYEQYF. In DNA form, the CDR3 reads TGTGCCAGTAGTGGCAACTACGAGCAGTACTTC.

This clonotype was seen at least ten times. The gene calls are TRBV15 and TRBJ2-5; no clear D gene. Per the germline V gene, CDR1 is LNHNV and CDR2 is YYDKDF (reference sequence). The V gene lost 0 bases and the J gene lost 4 bases, with 9 bases spanning the gap. CDR3 length: 14 amino acids. CDR3 sequence reads: CATSRDIASETQYF. Written as DNA, the CDR3 is TGTGCCACCAGCAGAGATATCGCGTCAGAGACCCAGTACTTC.

This clonotype was seen at least ten times. The V and J genes are TRBV15 and TRBJ1-1; a weak D match, TRBD1 (5 bases). The CDR3 is made up of 14 amino acids. The V gene lost 0 bases and the J gene lost 7 bases, with 12 bases spanning the gap. Germline loops: CDR1 LNHNV, CDR2 YYDKDF (reference sequence). DNA for the CDR3: TGTGCCACCAGCAGAGAAGGTGGGGGATTTGAAGCTTTCTTT. Residues: CATSREGGGFEAFF.

The V call is TRBV2, the J call TRBJ1-3; D perhaps matches TRBD1 (6 bases). The CDR3 spans 14 residues. The germline CDR1 and CDR2 sequences are SNHLY and FYNNEI. V lost 3 bases to trimming and J lost 4 bases, with 10 bases between them. The CDR3 sequence: CASSDPGTGNTIYF. In DNA, the CDR3 is TGTGCCAGCAGTGACCCCGGGACAGGAAACACCATATATTTT.

This clonotype has a count of ten or more. The V and J genes are TRBV6-2 or TRBV6-3 and TRBJ2-7; D call uncertain. In germline, CDR1 is MNHEY, CDR2 SVGEGT. CDR3 length: 14 amino acids. V gave up 0 bases and J gave up 3 bases, with 9 bases separating them. CDR3 in DNA: TGTGCCAGCAGTTACTCGATTCGTCTCTACGAGCAGTACGTC. Protein: CASSYSIRLYEQYV.

In this sample, this clonotype turned up many times. The chain is built from TRBV4-1 and TRBJ2-1, with no clear D. Trimming removed 3 bases at V and 6 bases at J, with 15 bases between. The CDR3 contains 15 residues. The germline gives CDR1 MGHRA, CDR2 YSYEKL. The DNA of the CDR3 is TGCGCCAGCAGCCAGCCTAGACGAGCGTCCAATGAGCAGTTCTTC. It is translated as CASSQPRRASNEQFF.

This clonotype was found many times. V and J are TRBV20-1 and TRBJ2-7, with 7 nucleotides matching TRBD1. Germline CDR1 is DFQATT and CDR2 is SNEGSKA (reference sequence). This CDR3 spans 14 amino acids. V lost 5 bases and J lost 6; bases outside the gene matches: 13. CDR3 in DNA: TGCAGTGCTTCATCCGGGACAGCCAACCCCGAGCAGTACTTC. This codes for CSASSGTANPEQYF.

The sample holds many counts of this clonotype. The J gene is TRBJ2-5, the V gene TRBV3-1; D is uncertain. Germline loops: CDR1 LGHDT, CDR2 YNNKEL (reference sequence). Trimming took 4 bases from V and 3 from J, leaving 9 bases between them. The length of the CDR3 is 13 residues. The chain's CDR3 is CASSLNRKETQYF. The CDR3 DNA reads as TGTGCCAGCAGCCTAAACCGCAAAGAGACCCAGTACTTC.

This clonotype rates as medium-sized. The gene calls are TRBV5-5 and TRBJ2-2, with D unresolved. V dropped 2 bases and J dropped 6 bases, with 11 bases sitting between them. Germline CDR1 reads SGHKS; CDR2 reads YYEKEE (reference sequence). The CDR3 covers 14 residues. The CDR3 DNA reads TGTGCCAGCAGCTTCCGGATCGGATCCGGGGAGCTGTTTTTT. Translation: CASSFRIGSGELFF.